A single sample is the source of the 10 T cell receptor beta chains below, sequenced in a study of blood T cell repertoires in COVID-19. Data came from immunoSEQ multiplex PCR; TCRdb stores just in-frame clones and leaves some out. The table includes more than 85,000 clones, over 70% detected once. Sequencing used peripheral blood. Source of these receptors: a man older than 75 with active or convalescent COVID-19.

The rearrangement uses TRBV11-2 and TRBJ2-7; 8 bases are shared with TRBD2. V was clipped by 0 bases and J by 2 bases; unmatched bases: 9. Germline-derived CDR1 and CDR2 are SGHAT and FQNNGV. The CDR3 has 17 residues. The CDR3 sequence: CASSLDRERGLPYEQYF. The CDR3 DNA sequence: TGTGCCAGCAGCTTAGATCGGGAGCGGGGGCTTCCCTACGAGCAGTACTTC.

This chain connects TRBV5-4 to TRBJ1-2; D is ambiguous. Looked up from germline, CDR1 is SGHNT and CDR2 is YYREEE (reference sequence). The CDR3 runs 13 residues. Trimming shortened V by 4 bases and J by 5 bases, and 12 bases separated the two germline ends. The CDR3 reads CASSPRSFYGYTF. The CDR3, as DNA: TGTGCCAGCAGCCCCCGGTCCTTTTATGGCTACACCTTC.

In nucleotides, the CDR3 is TGTGCCACCAGCAGAGATCTCCCGGGCTACGAGCAGTACTTC. It codes for CATSRDLPGYEQYF. The rearrangement links TRBV15 to TRBJ2-7; D ambiguous. Per germline, CDR1 LNHNV and CDR2 YYDKDF (reference sequence). This CDR3 is built from 14 residues. Deletions cut 0 bases from V and 3 bases from J, with 9 bases between.

This sequence joins TRBV10-1 and TRBJ2-5; D is ambiguous. Trimming took off 2 bases at V and 7 bases at J, with 11 bases between the two ends. The CDR3 is 13 amino acids. The germline CDR1 and CDR2 sequences are WNHNN and SYGVQD (reference sequence). The CDR3 nucleotides are TGCGCCAGCAGTGAGCCTTCCCTCGGGACCCAGTACTTC. Residues: CASSEPSLGTQYF.

The rearrangement uses TRBV5-4 and TRBJ1-6; D may be TRBD1 (6 bases). V lost 3 bases, J lost 8 bases, and 18 bases lay in between. The V gene's germline CDR1 is SGHNT and CDR2 YYREEE (reference sequence). The CDR3 contains 16 residues. The CDR3 is CASSSKKGTNYSPLHF. The CDR3 nucleotides are TGTGCCAGCAGCTCAAAAAAGGGGACAAACTATTCACCCCTCCACTTT.

The chain joins TRBV19 to TRBJ1-2; a possible D gene is TRBD1 (6 bases). CDR1 is LNHDA and CDR2 is SQIVND in the germline V gene (reference sequence). V dropped 7 bases and J dropped 6 bases, with 21 bases sitting between them. The CDR3 covers 15 residues. The DNA for the CDR3 is TGTGCCAGTACCAATAGGGGGATTCCAGAGGATGGCTACACCTTC. Encoded protein: CASTNRGIPEDGYTF. Full variable domain (missing parts from reference TRBV19 and TRBJ1-2): DGGITQSPKYLFRKEGQNVTLSCEQNLNHDAMYWYRQDPGQGLRLIYYSQIVNDFQKGDIAEGYSVSREKKESFPLTVTSAQKNPTAFYLCASTNRGIPEDGYTFGSGTRLTVV.

This rearrangement joins TRBV7-9 to TRBJ1-1; no definite D call. CDR1 is SEHNR, CDR2 FQNEAQ, per germline (reference sequence). The V end was cut by 2 bases, the J end by 3 bases, with 13 bases between. The CDR3 loop spans 15 amino acids. The CDR3 nucleotides are TGTGCCAGCAGCTTAAATGGTCAGGTTGACACTGAAGCTTTCTTT. Translated: CASSLNGQVDTEAFF.

This chain connects TRBV13 to TRBJ1-1; TRBD1 matches 8 bases. Trimming at V came to 5 bases and at J to 4 bases, leaving 12 bases not matched to a gene. The length of the CDR3 is 16 residues. CDR1 and CDR2 from the germline V gene are PRHDT and FYEKMQ (reference sequence). CDR3 residues: CASSISLQTGATEAFF. The DNA of the CDR3 is TGTGCCAGCAGCATCTCCCTACAGACAGGGGCCACTGAAGCTTTCTTT.

CDR3 residues: CASSTAPPDGVFNQPQHF. The CDR3, as DNA: TGTGCCAGCTCAACTGCCCCCCCCGACGGAGTGTTCAATCAGCCCCAGCATTTT. V usage is TRBV18 and J usage is TRBJ1-5, with no clear D. Looked up from germline, CDR1 is KGHSH and CDR2 is LQKENI. The V and J ends lost 5 bases and 3 bases respectively, with 23 bases between them. The CDR3 covers 18 residues.

This rearrangement joins TRBV5-4 to TRBJ2-5; the D gene is possibly TRBD2 (5 bases). Germline CDR1 and CDR2: SGHNT and YYREEE (reference sequence). Trimming stripped 0 bases from V and 4 bases from J, with 16 bases between. There are 16 residues in the CDR3. DNA of the CDR3: TGTGCCAGCAGCTTGGATCCGGGCCCCGGGATAGAGACCCAGTACTTC. Translation: CASSLDPGPGIETQYF.